The clone carrying this TCR beta chain was observed at least ten times. Its antigen is not identified. This record comes from a study of T cell repertoires in cytomegalovirus infection. V gave up 5 bases and J gave up 1 base, with 11 bases separating them. In germline, CDR1 is MNHNY, CDR2 SVGAGI (reference sequence). This CDR3 has 14 amino acids. Each CDR3 protein is one row after TCRdb ran MiXCR on the reads. The sample has about 46,000 distinct CDR3 sequences, about 19% seen once; the top ten hold about 53%. This receptor was identified in a human donor in good health (CMV status not recorded). Some clones in this sample may be carry-over from other donors' samples. The sequenced sample was CD8+ T cells from cultured PBMCs, obtained from culture after CMV antigen stimulation. The chain combines TRBV6-6 with TRBJ2-5, with a possible D match to TRBD2 (6 bases). The CDR3 DNA is TGTGCCAGCAGTGCTAGCGCCGTCCAAGAGACCCAGTACTTC. Protein product: CASSASAVQETQYF.